A single sample is the source of the 8 T cell receptor beta chains below, sequenced in a study of Graves' ophthalmopathy and Graves' hyperthyroidism. RNA transcripts provided the template for amplifying TCR beta CDR3 regions. In the first round, RT-PCR was carried out with HTBI primers, and a multiplex PCR formed the second round. Via MiXCR, TCRdb re-called the multiplex PCR reads, giving one row per CDR3 protein. The table includes over 450,000 distinct CDR3 sequences, approximately 15% detected once. Sequences were obtained from blood. These receptors all come from a woman in her twenties or thirties with Graves' ophthalmopathy.

This chain uses TRBV30 with TRBJ2-5; D is unresolved. Trimming removed 8 bases at V and 3 bases at J, with 7 bases between. Germline CDR1 reads GTSNPN; CDR2 reads SVGIG (reference sequence). The CDR3 loop spans 10 amino acids. The CDR3 sequence is CAAYEETQYF. CDR3 bases: TGTGCCGCCTACGAAGAGACCCAGTACTTC.

The table lists this clonotype with many counts. The V gene is TRBV11-2, the J gene TRBJ2-5; the D is unclear. This CDR3 has 17 amino acids. The V gene's germline CDR1 is SGHAT and CDR2 FQNNGV. Trimming cost V 1 base and J 1 base, with 16 bases left between them. CDR3 DNA sequence: TGTGCCAGCAGCTTAGGAGGTGGTTCCCGCCTCCAAGAGACCCAGTACTTC. It translates to CASSLGGGSRLQETQYF.

A few counts support this clonotype. The DNA for the CDR3 is TGCAGTGCTAGAGACCTTAGGACAGGGCCGATAACGGGGGAGCTGTTTTTT. Its translation is CSARDLRTGPITGELFF. This chain connects TRBV20-1 to TRBJ2-2, with 8 bases fitting TRBD1. Germline CDR1 is DFQATT and CDR2 is SNEGSKA (reference sequence). The CDR3 contains 17 residues. The trim removed 0 bases at V and 8 bases at J, leaving 14 bases unmatched.

V usage is TRBV12-3 or TRBV12-4 and J usage is TRBJ1-2; D ambiguous. V was clipped by 5 bases and J by 0 bases, with 16 bases between them. The CDR3 totals 16 residues. The chain's CDR3 is CASSIVGKDSNYGYTF. The CDR3 DNA follows: TGTGCCAGCAGTATCGTCGGTAAGGATTCTAACTATGGCTACACCTTC.

This clonotype was counted ten times or more. The genes are TRBV6-5 and TRBJ1-1; tentative D call: TRBD1 (5 bases). The germline V gene has CDR1 MNHEY and CDR2 SVGAGI. Trimming stripped 3 bases from V and 1 base from J, with 12 bases between. This CDR3 contains 15 residues. The CDR3 region has the DNA TGTGCCAGCAGTTATCGACGGGGGGAGAACACTGAAGCTTTCTTT. Translation: CASSYRRGENTEAFF.

The chain uses TRBV14 and TRBJ2-2; no definite D call. Trimming took off 0 bases at V and 6 bases at J, with 11 bases between the two ends. Germline CDR1 is SGHDN and CDR2 is FVKESK. The CDR3 is made up of 15 amino acids. The CDR3 nucleotides are TGTGCCAGCAGCCAAGATCATAACGTGCCCGGGGAGCTGTTTTTT. This encodes CASSQDHNVPGELFF.

This clonotype was detected a few times. This chain connects TRBV11-1 to TRBJ2-6, with D maybe TRBD1 (6 bases). V lost 0 bases to trimming and J lost 4 bases, with 13 bases between them. The CDR3 loop spans 17 amino acids. Germline CDR1 is SGHAT and CDR2 is FQDESV (reference sequence). The CDR3 sequence: CASSLAEWGPGANVLTF. CDR3 bases: TGTGCCAGCAGCTTAGCGGAGTGGGGGCCAGGGGCCAACGTCCTGACTTTC.

This clonotype was detected many times. The chain uses TRBV30 and TRBJ1-3, with no clear D. V was pared by 3 bases and J by 0 bases, with 15 bases between. Germline V gives CDR1 GTSNPN, CDR2 SVGIG (reference sequence). The CDR3 sequence is 16 residues long. The CDR3 protein is CAWSLRRQSSGNTIYF. Here the CDR3 DNA reads TGTGCCTGGAGCTTGAGGCGGCAATCCTCTGGAAACACCATATATTTT.